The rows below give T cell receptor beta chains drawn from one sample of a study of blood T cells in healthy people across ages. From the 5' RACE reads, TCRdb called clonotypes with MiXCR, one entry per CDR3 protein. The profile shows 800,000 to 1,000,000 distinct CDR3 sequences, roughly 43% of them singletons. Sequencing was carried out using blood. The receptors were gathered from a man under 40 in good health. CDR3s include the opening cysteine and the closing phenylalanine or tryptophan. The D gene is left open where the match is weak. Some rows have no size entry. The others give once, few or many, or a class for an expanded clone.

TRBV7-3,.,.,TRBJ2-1,TGTGCCAGCAGCCCCCACCCGGACTACAATGAGCAGTTCTTC,CASSPHPDYNEQFF
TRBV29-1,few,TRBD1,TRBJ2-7,TGCAGCGTTGAAGTGGGGACAGGGGACTACGAGCAGTACTTC,CSVEVGTGDYEQYF
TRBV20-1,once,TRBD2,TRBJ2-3,TGCAGTGCTCAGCTCGGGACTAGCCCGACAGATACGCAGTATTTT,CSAQLGTSPTDTQYF
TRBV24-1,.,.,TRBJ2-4,TGTGCCACCAGTGATTTGAGGGAAGACGGCAAAAACATTCAGTACTTC,CATSDLREDGKNIQYF
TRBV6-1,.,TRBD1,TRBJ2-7,TGTGCCAGCAGTGAGACAGGGGGCGGCTACGAGCAGTACTTC,CASSETGGGYEQYF
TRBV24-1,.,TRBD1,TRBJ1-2,TGTGCCACCAGTGGTGAAAGGGCGGACAGGGGATATGGCTACACCTTC,CATSGERADRGYGYTF
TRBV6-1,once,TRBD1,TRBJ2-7,TGTGCCAGCAGTGAGGGGACAGGGAAGCACGAGCAGTACTTC,CASSEGTGKHEQYF
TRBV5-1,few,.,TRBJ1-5,TGCGCCAGCAGCTTGGGAGGTTTTGATCAGCCCCAGCATTTT,CASSLGGFDQPQHF
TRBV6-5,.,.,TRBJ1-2,TGTGCCAGCAGATCCGGGGGCTTGGCAGGCTACACCTTC,CASRSGGLAGYTF
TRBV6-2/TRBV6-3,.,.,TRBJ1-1,TGTGCCAGCAGGAACACTGAAGCTTTCTTT,CASRNTEAFF
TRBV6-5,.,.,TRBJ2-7,TGTGCCACCCAGTGGGACTTCTCCTACAATGAGCAGTACTTC,CATQWDFSYNEQYF
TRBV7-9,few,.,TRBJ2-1,TGTGCCAGCAGCCCCTCGACATATTACAATGAGCAGTTCTTC,CASSPSTYYNEQFF
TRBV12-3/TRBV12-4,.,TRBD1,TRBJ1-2,TGTGCCAGCAGTTTAGCGCCGGGACAGGGGGACTATGGCTACACCTTC,CASSLAPGQGDYGYTF
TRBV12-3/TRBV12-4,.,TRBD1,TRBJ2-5,TGTGCCAGCAGACCGGGACAGGGGGGGGAGCAGTACTTC,CASRPGQGGEQYF
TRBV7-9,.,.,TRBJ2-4,TGTGCCAGCAGCATAACCGGGGCGAGAAACATTCAGTACTTC,CASSITGARNIQYF
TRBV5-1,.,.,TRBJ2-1,TGCGCCAGCAGCTTGGAACCGGACACCTACAATGAGCAGTTCTTC,CASSLEPDTYNEQFF
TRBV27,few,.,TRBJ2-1,TGTGCCAGCCCAATCCCCCGAGACAAACCTTACAATGAGCAGTTCTTC,CASPIPRDKPYNEQFF
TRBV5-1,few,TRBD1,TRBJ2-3,TGCGCCAGCAGCTTCGGACAGGGTGTCCCAGATACGCAGTATTTT,CASSFGQGVPDTQYF
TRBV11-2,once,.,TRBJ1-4,TGTGCCGGCAGCCCGAGAAGCGGGACATCTACAACTAATGAAAAACTGTTTTTT,CAGSPRSGTSTTNEKLFF
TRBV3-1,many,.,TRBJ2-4,TGTGCCAGCAGCTTCAGGGCGGCCAAAAACATTCAGTACTTC,CASSFRAAKNIQYF
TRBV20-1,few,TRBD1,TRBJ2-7,TGCAGTGCTAGGGACAGGAAAAACTACGAGCAGTACTTC,CSARDRKNYEQYF
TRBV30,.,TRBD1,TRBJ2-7,TGTGCCTGGAACAGGGGGCAATACGAGCAGTACTTC,CAWNRGQYEQYF
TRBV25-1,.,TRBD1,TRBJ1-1,TGTGCCAGCAGTGGATTGCCGGGACAGGGGGCGAACACTGAAGCTTTCTTT,CASSGLPGQGANTEAFF
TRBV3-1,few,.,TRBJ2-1,TGTGCCAGCAGCCAAAATTGGGGCAGGGGTCTCAATGAGCAGTTCTTC,CASSQNWGRGLNEQFF
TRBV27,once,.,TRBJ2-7,TGTGCCAGCAGTCCTCTTTCGGTTTATTACGAGCAGTACTTC,CASSPLSVYYEQYF
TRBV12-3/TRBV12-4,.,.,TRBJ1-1,TGTGCCAGCAGTTTCATGTCTGGGACTGAAGCTTTCTTT,CASSFMSGTEAFF
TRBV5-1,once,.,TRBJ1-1,TGCGCCAGCACCTCCCTCGGTAACACTGAAGCTTTCTTT,CASTSLGNTEAFF
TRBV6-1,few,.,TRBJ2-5,TGTGCCAGCAAACCTATCTCGGGTTGGGGAGAAGAGACCCAGTACTTC,CASKPISGWGEETQYF
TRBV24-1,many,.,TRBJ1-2,TGTGCCACCAGTGATTTGCGAGGGGGGCGCTACGGCTACACCTTC,CATSDLRGGRYGYTF
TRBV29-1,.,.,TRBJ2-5,TGCAGCGTAGCTACAGGATTGTACCAAGAGACCCAGTACTTC,CSVATGLYQETQYF
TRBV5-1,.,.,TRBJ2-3,TGCGCCAGCAACAGGGTTGACAGTTACACAGATACGCAGTATTTT,CASNRVDSYTDTQYF
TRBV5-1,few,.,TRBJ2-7,TGCGCCAGCAGCTTGGATCGGGCAAGCTCCGAGCAGTACTTC,CASSLDRASSEQYF
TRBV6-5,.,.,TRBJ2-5,TGTGCCAGCAGTTTCGGACTACGAGGGCACTTAGGGGAAGAGACCCAGTACTTC,CASSFGLRGHLGEETQYF
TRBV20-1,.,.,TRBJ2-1,TGCAGTGCTAGAGATTTGGGGGGGGGCGAGCAGTTCTTC,CSARDLGGGEQFF
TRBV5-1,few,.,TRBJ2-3,TGCGCCAGCAGCGCCAACCTAGCAGCAGATACGCAGTATTTT,CASSANLAADTQYF
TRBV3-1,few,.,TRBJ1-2,TGTGCCAGCAGCCGGACAGAGTATGGCTACACCTTC,CASSRTEYGYTF
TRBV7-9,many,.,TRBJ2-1,TGTGCCAGCTCCCCGGGACTTAGCAATGAGCAGTTCTTC,CASSPGLSNEQFF
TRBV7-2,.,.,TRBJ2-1,TGTGCCAGCAGCTTAGCAACCAGCCGCTACAATGAGCAGTTCTTC,CASSLATSRYNEQFF
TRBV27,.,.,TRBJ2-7,TGTGCCAGCAGTTTATCGTTCCCTATGGATGGCTACGAGCAGTACTTC,CASSLSFPMDGYEQYF
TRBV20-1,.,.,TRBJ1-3,TGCAGTGCTAGAGACCGGGGCAGGGAGGGATACACCATATATTTT,CSARDRGREGYTIYF
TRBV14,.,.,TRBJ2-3,TGTGCCAGCAGCACACGATTGACATCAACTAGCACAGATACGCAGTATTTT,CASSTRLTSTSTDTQYF
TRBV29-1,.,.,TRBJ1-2,TGCAGCGTTCCTATCGGGGAGGGCTACACCTTC,CSVPIGEGYTF
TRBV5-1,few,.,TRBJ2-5,TGCGCCAGCAGCCGTACAGGACAGCGCCAAGAGACCCAGTACTTC,CASSRTGQRQETQYF
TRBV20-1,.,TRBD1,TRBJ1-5,TGCAGTGCTAGAGGGACCTCCGGGACAGGGGTTAGCAATCAGCCCCAGCATTTT,CSARGTSGTGVSNQPQHF
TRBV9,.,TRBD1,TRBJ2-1,TGTGCCAGCAGCGTAGTCGGGACAGACTCCTTGAATGAGCAGTTCTTC,CASSVVGTDSLNEQFF
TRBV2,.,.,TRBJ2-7,TGTGCCAGCAAACCCTCGGGGGTCTACGAGCAGTACTTC,CASKPSGVYEQYF
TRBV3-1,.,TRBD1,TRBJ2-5,TGTGCCAGCAGCGGGACAGTGACAGAGACCCAGTACTTC,CASSGTVTETQYF
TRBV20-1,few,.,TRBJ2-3,TGCAGTGCTGTGCCCCCTAGCACAGATACGCAGTATTTT,CSAVPPSTDTQYF
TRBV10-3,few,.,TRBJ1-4,TGTGCCATCAGTGAGGGGGCTAATGAAAAACTGTTTTTT,CAISEGANEKLFF
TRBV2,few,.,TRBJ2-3,TGTGCCAGCAGTGAATTTGGGGAGATCACAGTTGATACGCAGTATTTT,CASSEFGEITVDTQYF
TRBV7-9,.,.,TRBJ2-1,TGTGCCAGCAGCTTAAGGCTCTTATCGGACGATGAGCAGTTCTTC,CASSLRLLSDDEQFF
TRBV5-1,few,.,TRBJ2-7,TGCGCCAGCAGCGCGGACTCGACGGCCTACGAGCAGTACTTC,CASSADSTAYEQYF
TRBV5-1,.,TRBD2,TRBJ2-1,TGCGCCAGCAGCTTGGCCAGCTCTACCGGGACTAGCGGGGTAGAGGAGCAGTTCTTC,CASSLASSTGTSGVEEQFF
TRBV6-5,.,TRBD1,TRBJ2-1,TGTGCCAGCAGTTACTCGGGACAGGGCCACAATGAGCAGTTCTTC,CASSYSGQGHNEQFF